These T cell receptor beta chains were read from a single sample in a study of blood T cell repertoires in COVID-19. Using immunoSEQ multiplex PCR, the repertoire was profiled, and TCRdb retains in-frame clones only, with some absent. The repertoire includes about 160,000 clones, approximately 84% of them detected once, and over 20% sits in the top ten. Sequencing was performed on peripheral blood. The receptors stem from an elderly woman with acute or convalescent COVID-19. Each CDR3 is given with its conserved first and last residue. D genes are given only for firm matches. Rows give clone size only sometimes, using once, few, many, or a class for an expanded clone.

v_gene	abundance	d_gene	j_gene	CDR3aa	CDR3nt
TRBV29-1	.	.	TRBJ1-1	CSAVDRNTEAFF	TGCAGCGCCGTCGACAGGAACACTGAAGCTTTCTTT
TRBV12-3/TRBV12-4	.	.	TRBJ1-5	CASSFGRNQPQHF	TGTGCCAGCAGTTTCGGCAGGAATCAGCCCCAGCATTTT
TRBV11-3	.	.	TRBJ2-1	CASSFRPGSYNEQFF	TGTGCCAGCAGCTTTAGGCCGGGCTCCTACAATGAGCAGTTCTTC
TRBV5-4	.	.	TRBJ1-2	CASSLGRGGYGYTF	TGTGCCAGCAGCTTGGGCAGGGGTGGGTATGGCTACACCTTC
TRBV30	.	TRBD1	TRBJ2-1	CAWEQGDRFEQFF	TGTGCCTGGGAACAGGGGGACCGGTTCGAGCAGTTCTTC
TRBV4-3	once	TRBD2	TRBJ2-3	CASSAGAGAITDTQYF	TGCGCCAGCAGTGCAGGTGCGGGAGCCATCACAGATACGCAGTATTTT
TRBV5-1	few	.	TRBJ2-3	CASSLFGPDTQYF	TGCGCCAGCAGCTTGTTTGGCCCAGATACGCAGTATTTT
TRBV28	.	.	TRBJ1-1	CASTTPSNTEAFF	TGTGCCAGCACTACTCCCTCGAACACTGAAGCTTTCTTT
TRBV30	.	TRBD1	TRBJ2-4	CAWNKAGGGIQYF	TGTGCCTGGAATAAAGCAGGGGGCGGTATTCAGTACTTC
TRBV27	.	.	TRBJ2-7	CASSSVLATLRNEQYF	TGTGCCAGCAGTTCTGTTCTAGCGACCCTCCGGAACGAGCAGTACTTC
TRBV6-2/TRBV6-3	.	TRBD1	TRBJ2-7	CASSRGTGFYEQYF	TGTGCCAGCAGTCGCGGGACAGGGTTCTACGAGCAGTACTTC
TRBV29-1	few	.	TRBJ2-1	CSAAGGNEQFF	TGCAGCGCTGCGGGCGGGAATGAGCAGTTCTTC
TRBV19	.	.	TRBJ1-2	CASSPRVSVYVYTF	TGTGCCAGTAGTCCCCGCGTGTCCGTGTATGTCTACACCTTC
TRBV7-9	.	TRBD1	TRBJ1-2	CASSATGEVYGYTF	TGTGCCAGCAGCGCAACAGGGGAGGTCTATGGCTACACCTTC
TRBV9	.	TRBD1	TRBJ2-7	CASSVGRDRAEQYF	TGTGCCAGCAGCGTAGGCCGGGACAGGGCCGAGCAGTACTTC
TRBV6-6	.	.	TRBJ2-2	CASMRANTGELFF	TGTGCCAGCATGAGGGCCAACACCGGGGAGCTGTTTTTT
TRBV19	.	.	TRBJ2-4	CASSTRGENIQYF	TGTGCCAGTAGTACCAGGGGTGAAAACATTCAGTACTTC
TRBV29-1	.	TRBD1	TRBJ2-1	CSVASPGTGFEQFF	TGCAGCGTCGCCAGCCCCGGGACAGGTTTTGAGCAGTTCTTC
TRBV12-3/TRBV12-4	.	.	TRBJ2-1	CASGGENEQFF	TGTGCCAGCGGAGGGGAAAATGAGCAGTTCTTC
TRBV12-3/TRBV12-4	once	.	TRBJ2-7	CASSPFYEQYF	TGTGCCAGCAGTCCTTTCTACGAGCAGTACTTC
TRBV6-5	.	TRBD2	TRBJ2-5	CASRSSGLAGETQYF	TGTGCCAGCAGATCCTCGGGACTAGCGGGAGAGACCCAGTACTTC
TRBV7-2	once	.	TRBJ2-3	CASSLGASDTDTQYF	TGTGCCAGCAGCTTAGGGGCTAGCGATACAGATACGCAGTATTTT
TRBV27	.	.	TRBJ1-6	CASSFGGLNSPLHF	TGTGCCAGCAGTTTCGGGGGGCTTAATTCACCCCTCCACTTT
TRBV6-5	.	TRBD2	TRBJ2-7	CASSLAGGASEQYF	TGTGCCAGCAGCTTAGCGGGAGGGGCGAGCGAGCAGTACTTC
TRBV2	once	TRBD2	TRBJ2-5	CASSGALAGDFETQYF	TGTGCCAGCAGTGGGGCTCTTGCGGGAGATTTCGAGACCCAGTACTTC
TRBV6-5	.	.	TRBJ2-2	CASRPQGSNTGELFF	TGTGCCAGCAGACCCCAGGGATCGAACACCGGGGAGCTGTTTTTT
TRBV7-9	.	TRBD1	TRBJ2-2	CASSWTGNTGELFF	TGTGCCAGCAGTTGGACAGGGAACACCGGGGAGCTGTTTTTT
TRBV11-2	.	.	TRBJ1-1	CASSLGWGGRNTEAFF	TGTGCCAGCAGCTTAGGATGGGGGGGACGGAACACTGAAGCTTTCTTT
TRBV18	.	.	TRBJ2-7	CASSPRRGAYEQYF	TGTGCCAGCTCACCCCGCCGAGGAGCCTACGAGCAGTACTTC
TRBV6-2/TRBV6-3	.	.	TRBJ2-7	CASSYLLAGLKNEQYF	TGTGCCAGCAGTTACCTTCTGGCAGGGTTGAAAAACGAGCAGTACTTC
TRBV4-1	once	.	TRBJ2-3	CASSPGVGSLGTDTQYF	TGCGCCAGCAGCCCCGGGGTGGGCAGTTTGGGGACAGATACGCAGTATTTT
TRBV18	.	.	TRBJ2-5	CASSRAVRETQYF	TGTGCCAGCTCACGAGCGGTTCGGGAGACCCAGTACTTC
TRBV7-9	.	TRBD1	TRBJ1-1	CASSWERQGEAFF	TGTGCCAGCAGCTGGGAGAGACAGGGAGAAGCTTTCTTT
TRBV9	few	TRBD2	TRBJ2-3	CASSGGTSRNTQYF	TGTGCCAGCAGCGGGGGGACTAGCCGGAATACGCAGTATTTT
TRBV24-1	.	.	TRBJ2-1	CATSETGSRGGEQFF	TGTGCCACCAGTGAGACCGGGTCCAGGGGCGGTGAGCAGTTCTTC
TRBV5-1	few	.	TRBJ2-5	CASSLGRGSLQETQYF	TGCGCCAGCAGCTTGGGACGGGGGTCACTTCAAGAGACCCAGTACTTC
TRBV5-4	.	.	TRBJ1-4	CASSIKNRAATNEKLFF	TGTGCCAGCAGCATAAAAAACAGGGCCGCAACTAATGAAAAACTGTTTTTT
TRBV6-5	.	.	TRBJ1-2	CASSYMGLYGYTF	TGTGCCAGCAGTTACATGGGGCTGTATGGCTACACCTTC
TRBV7-9	once	TRBD2	TRBJ2-5	CASSFTREGAETQYF	TGTGCCAGCAGCTTCACGCGGGAGGGTGCGGAGACCCAGTACTTC
TRBV3-1/TRBV3-2	.	.	TRBJ1-2	CASSQGTGDYGYTF	TGTGCCAGCAGCCAAGGGACCGGGGACTATGGCTACACCTTC
TRBV27	.	TRBD2	TRBJ2-7	CASSHQREGRYEQYF	TGTGCCAGCAGTCACCAGCGGGAGGGCCGTTACGAGCAGTACTTC
TRBV5-1	.	.	TRBJ2-3	CASSLGSTSSTDTQYF	TGCGCCAGCAGCTTGGGAAGCACCTCTAGCACAGATACGCAGTATTTT
TRBV13	.	TRBD2	TRBJ2-7	CASSRLAGESEQYF	TGTGCCAGCAGTAGACTAGCGGGAGAGAGCGAGCAGTACTTC
TRBV2	.	.	TRBJ1-1	CASSELGSMNTEAFF	TGTGCCAGCAGTGAGTTGGGCAGCATGAACACTGAAGCTTTCTTT
TRBV5-6	.	TRBD1	TRBJ2-5	CASSLVRGLQETQYF	TGTGCCAGCAGCCTGGTAAGGGGGCTCCAAGAGACCCAGTACTTC
TRBV2	.	.	TRBJ2-2	CASTRDIANTGELFF	TGTGCCAGCACTCGGGACATCGCGAACACCGGGGAGCTGTTTTTT
TRBV4-2	.	.	TRBJ2-7	CASSPTGVPEQYF	TGTGCCAGCAGCCCTACGGGGGTTCCCGAGCAGTACTTC
TRBV2	.	.	TRBJ1-2	CARQGSDGYTF	TGTGCCAGACAGGGATCGGATGGCTACACCTTC
TRBV5-4	.	.	TRBJ2-1	CASSGREQGVEQFF	TGTGCCAGCAGCGGCCGTGAACAGGGTGTTGAGCAGTTCTTC